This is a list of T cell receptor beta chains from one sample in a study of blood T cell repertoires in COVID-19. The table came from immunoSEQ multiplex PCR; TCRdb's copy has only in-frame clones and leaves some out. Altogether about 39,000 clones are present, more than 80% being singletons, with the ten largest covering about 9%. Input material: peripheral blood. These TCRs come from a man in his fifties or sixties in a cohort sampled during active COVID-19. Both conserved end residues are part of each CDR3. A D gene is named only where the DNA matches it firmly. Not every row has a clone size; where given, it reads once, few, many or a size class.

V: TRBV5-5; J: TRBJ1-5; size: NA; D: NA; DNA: TGTGCCAGCAGCTTGACTCAGGGTAGTATTCAGCCCCAGCATTTT; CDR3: CASSLTQGSIQPQHF
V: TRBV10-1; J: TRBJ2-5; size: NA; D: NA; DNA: TGCGCCACCAGTCCGGCTGGAGGAGCTGAGACCCAGTACTTC; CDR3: CATSPAGGAETQYF
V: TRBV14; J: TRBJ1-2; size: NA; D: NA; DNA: TGTGCCAGCAGCCAAGGAGACTATGGCTACACCTTC; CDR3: CASSQGDYGYTF
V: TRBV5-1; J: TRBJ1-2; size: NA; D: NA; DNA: TGCGCCAGCAGCTTTTCTTTCGACAGCGTCTCCCATGGCTACACCTTC; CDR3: CASSFSFDSVSHGYTF
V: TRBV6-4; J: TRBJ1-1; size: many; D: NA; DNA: TGTGCCAGCAGTGCCCAGGACAAGATCCCTGAAGCTTTCTTT; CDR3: CASSAQDKIPEAFF
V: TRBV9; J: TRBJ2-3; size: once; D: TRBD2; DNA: TGTGCCAGCAGCTTACTAGCGACGGGAGATACGCAGTATTTT; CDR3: CASSLLATGDTQYF
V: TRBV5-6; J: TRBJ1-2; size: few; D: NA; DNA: TGTGCCAGCCGCCCAAAGGGAGACTATGGCTACACCTTC; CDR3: CASRPKGDYGYTF
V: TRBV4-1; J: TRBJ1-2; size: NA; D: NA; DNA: TGCGCCAGCAGCCAAAGGGGCTATGGCTACACCTTC; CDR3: CASSQRGYGYTF
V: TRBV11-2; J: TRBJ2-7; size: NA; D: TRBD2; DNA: TGTGCCAGCAGCTTAAGGGAGGGGCCGTACGAGCAGTACTTC; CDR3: CASSLREGPYEQYF
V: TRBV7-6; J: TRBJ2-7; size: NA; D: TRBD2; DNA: TGTGCCAGCAGTCGTGGGGGTAGCGGGAGCTCCTACGAGCAGTACTTC; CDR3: CASSRGGSGSSYEQYF
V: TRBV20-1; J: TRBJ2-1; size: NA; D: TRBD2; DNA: TGCAGTGCTAGTTCGACTAGCGGGAGTAGAGGGAATGAGCAGTTCTTC; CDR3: CSASSTSGSRGNEQFF
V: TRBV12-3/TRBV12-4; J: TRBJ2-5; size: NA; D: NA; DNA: TGTGCCAGCAGCCGGGGAGAGACCCAGTACTTC; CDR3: CASSRGETQYF
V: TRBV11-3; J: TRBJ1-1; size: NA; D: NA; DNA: TGTGCCAGCAGCTTTAGCACTGAAGCTTTCTTT; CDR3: CASSFSTEAFF
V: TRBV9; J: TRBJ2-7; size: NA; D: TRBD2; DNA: TGTGCCAGCAGCGTAGAGGGACTAGCATTAGGCGAGCAGTACTTC; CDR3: CASSVEGLALGEQYF
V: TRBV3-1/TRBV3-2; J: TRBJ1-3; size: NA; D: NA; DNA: TGTGCCAGCGGAGAGTCTCGCGCCTCTGGAAACACCATATATTTT; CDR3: CASGESRASGNTIYF
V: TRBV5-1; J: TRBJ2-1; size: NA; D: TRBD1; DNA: TGCGCCAGCAGCTATGACAGGGTTAGTCCCTACAATGAGCAGTTCTTC; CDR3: CASSYDRVSPYNEQFF
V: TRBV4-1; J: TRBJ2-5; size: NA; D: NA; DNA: TGCGCCAGCAGCCCCAGCGGAGAGACCCAGTACTTC; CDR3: CASSPSGETQYF
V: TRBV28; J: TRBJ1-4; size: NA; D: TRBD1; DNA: TGTGCCAGCAGAACCACCCTGGGCAGGGGGCGCCGAGTGGCGGCAACTAATGAAAAACTGTTTTTT; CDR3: CASRTTLGRGRRVAATNEKLFF
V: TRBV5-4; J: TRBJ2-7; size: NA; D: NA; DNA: TGTGCCAGCTCCGGGGAGAGCTCCTACGAGCAGTACTTC; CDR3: CASSGESSYEQYF
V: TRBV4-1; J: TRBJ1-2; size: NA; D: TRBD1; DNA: TGCGCCAGCAGCCAAGATTTATCCCGGACAGGGGTGTATGGCTACACCTTC; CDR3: CASSQDLSRTGVYGYTF
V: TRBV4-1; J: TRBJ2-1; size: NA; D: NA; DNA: TGCGCCAGCAGCCAAGATCTTAGCTCCTACAATGAGCAGTTCTTC; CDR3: CASSQDLSSYNEQFF
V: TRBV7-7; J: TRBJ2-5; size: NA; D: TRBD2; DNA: TGTGCCAGCAGCCTCCAGACTAGCGGCCAAGAGACCCAGTACTTC; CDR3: CASSLQTSGQETQYF
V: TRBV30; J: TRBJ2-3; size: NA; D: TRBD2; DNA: TGTGCCTGGAATGTAGGTCGACTAGCGGGGAGAGGTACGCAGTATTTT; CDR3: CAWNVGRLAGRGTQYF
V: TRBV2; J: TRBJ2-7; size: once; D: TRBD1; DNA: TGTGCCAGGGGGGACAGTTTATACGAGCAGTACTTC; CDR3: CARGDSLYEQYF
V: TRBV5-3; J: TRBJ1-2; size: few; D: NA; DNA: TGTGCCAGAAGCTTGGACTGCCACTATGGCTACACCTTC; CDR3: CARSLDCHYGYTF
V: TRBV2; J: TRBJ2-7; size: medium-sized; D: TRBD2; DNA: TGTGCCAGCACGAGCGGGGGTTGGACTTACGAGCAGTACTTC; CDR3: CASTSGGWTYEQYF
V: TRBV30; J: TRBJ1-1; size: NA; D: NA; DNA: TGTGCCTGGAGTCGGAGCGAAGCTTTCTTT; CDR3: CAWSRSEAFF
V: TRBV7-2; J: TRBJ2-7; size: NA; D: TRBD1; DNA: TGTGCCAGCAGCCCCGGGACAGGGGGTTCCTACGAGCAGTACTTC; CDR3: CASSPGTGGSYEQYF
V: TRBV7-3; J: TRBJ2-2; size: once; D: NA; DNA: TGTGCCAGCAGCCAGGCAGGGGGGGAGCTGTTTTTT; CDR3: CASSQAGGELFF
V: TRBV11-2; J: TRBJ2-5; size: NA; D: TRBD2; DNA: TGTGCCAGCAGCTTAGGGACCCTAGCGGGAGCGCAAGGGGAGACCCAGTACTTC; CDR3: CASSLGTLAGAQGETQYF
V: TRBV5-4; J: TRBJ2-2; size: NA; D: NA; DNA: TGTGCCAGCAGCTTGGACAGGGACGGGGAGCTGTTTTTT; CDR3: CASSLDRDGELFF
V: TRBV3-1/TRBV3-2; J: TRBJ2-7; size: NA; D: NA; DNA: TGTGCCAGCAGCCAAGTGAGGGCCGAGCAGTACTTC; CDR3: CASSQVRAEQYF
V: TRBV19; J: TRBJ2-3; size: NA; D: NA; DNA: TGTGCCAGTACCCGTGGCGGTCCCACAGATACGCAGTATTTT; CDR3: CASTRGGPTDTQYF
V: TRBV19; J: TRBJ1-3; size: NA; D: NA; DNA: TGTGCCAGTAAGGTCGGCAGGCGTTACTCTGGAAACACCATATATTTT; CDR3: CASKVGRRYSGNTIYF
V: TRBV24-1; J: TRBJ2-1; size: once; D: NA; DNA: TGTGCCACCAGGACGGGACTCGGGGATAATGAGCAGTTCTTC; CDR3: CATRTGLGDNEQFF
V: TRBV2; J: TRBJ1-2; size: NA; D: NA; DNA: TGTGCCAGCAGTGAGAGAGTTACCTATGGCTACACCTTC; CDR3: CASSERVTYGYTF
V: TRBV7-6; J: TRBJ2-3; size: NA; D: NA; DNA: TGTGCCAGCAGCAAGCCCATGGATACGCAGTATTTT; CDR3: CASSKPMDTQYF
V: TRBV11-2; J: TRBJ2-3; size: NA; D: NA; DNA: TGTGCCAGCAGCCCTCAACAGGCTGTCACAGATACGCAGTATTTT; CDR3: CASSPQQAVTDTQYF
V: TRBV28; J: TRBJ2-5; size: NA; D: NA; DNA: TGTGCCAGCAGTTTAGGCGGGGCAGGGAGGCGTGAGACCCAGTACTTC; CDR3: CASSLGGAGRRETQYF